This T cell receptor (beta chain) was recovered during a study of identical twins. MiXCR, run by TCRdb on the 5' RACE reads, gives a single entry per CDR3 protein. The table includes 150,000 or so distinct CDR3 sequences, around 3.6% detected once. This clonotype was seen many times. Its target is not known. J was trimmed by 3 bases and V by 6 bases; bases with no gene match: 6. The length of the CDR3 is 14 residues. CDR1 MNHNS and CDR2 SASEGT come from the germline V gene. Study-wide results and limits: Conclusions rested on cross-sectional statistics rather than following the same donors. Fewer insertions marked abundant cord blood beta clonotypes; young adult naive trended weakly, memory not at all.

The source is a man aged 18-30 years in good health. The rearrangement uses TRBV6-1 and TRBJ2-7; 9 nucleotides match TRBD1. The sequencing input was memory T cells sorted from blood. CDR3 nucleotide sequence: TGTGCCAGCAGCCGCGGGACAGGGAACTACGAGCAGTACTTC. It encodes CASSRGTGNYEQYF.